Listed here is a single T cell receptor beta chain. Its matching antigen is unknown. This specimen comes from a study of cytomegalovirus exposure and HLA in healthy donors. About the research overall: Unique TCR beta sequences numbering approximately 120 million came from around 180 million T cells in an earlier analysis. Points from the study as a whole: Segments of the TCR beta V type were, in most cases, productive about 90% or about 30% of the time in an earlier analysis. The authors assumed roughly uniform sequencing depth across donors for presence/absence analyses.

PCR involved 60 Vbeta and 13 Jbeta primers. Measured with immunoSEQ multiplex PCR; TCRdb has only the in-frame clones, and not every one. The table lists approximately 150,000 clones, approximately 80% of them singletons. Germline loops: CDR1 SGDLS, CDR2 YYNGEE. V was cut by 0 bases and J by 6 bases, with 6 bases left in between. The CDR3 totals 13 residues. The chain employs TRBV9 and TRBJ2-2; no definite D call. The sample comprised PBMCs. This clonotype originated in a middle-aged woman in good health and CMV-seropositive. The CDR3 nucleotides read TGTGCCAGCAGCGTAGTTCAATCCGGGGAGCTGTTTTTT. Translation: CASSVVQSGELFF.